These 5 T cell receptor beta chains were sequenced from one sample in a study of shared clonotypes between healthy human individuals. The assay was immunoSEQ multiplex PCR, and TCRdb's table has in-frame clones only and misses some. The table records about 110,000 clones, 68% of them present only once. The sequencing input was memory CD8+ T cells sorted from blood. The sample's subset: CD45RO+ cells pooled with CCR7-negative TemRA cells. The origin of the receptors is a woman aged 25-40 years in good health.

V is TRBV28 and J is TRBJ1-6; no clear D gene. Germline CDR1 and CDR2: MDHEN and SYDVKM. The CDR3 consists of 16 residues. V lost 7 bases and J lost 4, with 17 bases in between. CDR3 region: CASTPPRDGYNSPLHF. Here the CDR3 DNA reads TGTGCCAGCACCCCTCCCAGAGACGGATATAATTCACCCCTCCACTTT.

In nucleotides, the CDR3 is TGCGCCAGCAGCTTGACCGCAGGGACCCTCTACGAGCAGTACTTC. It codes for CASSLTAGTLYEQYF. The rearrangement links TRBV5-1 to TRBJ2-7, with D perhaps matching TRBD1 or TRBD2 (5 bases each). The V gene lost 1 base and the J gene lost 3 bases, with 14 bases spanning the gap. This CDR3 is built from 15 residues. Germline CDR1 and CDR2: SGHRS and YFSETQ.

Regarding this clone: The missing conserved phenylalanine or tryptophan at the end of this CDR3 makes a read error likely. The DNA is omitted, as the CDR3 cannot be located on it reliably, and the CDR3 follows TCRdb's listing. J is TRBJ1-4 and V is TRBV6-6; the table's D call TRBD1 went unverified against the DNA. CDR1 MNHNY and CDR2 SVGAGI come from the germline V gene (reference sequence). The CDR3 is 10 residues long, ends included. The CDR3 loop reads CASSYKGQGL.

The chain couples TRBV13 to TRBJ2-7, with 7 bases lining up with TRBD1. CDR3 size: 14 residues. The ends lost 4 bases at V and 4 bases at J; junction bases unmatched: 7. Germline V lookup: CDR1 PRHDT, CDR2 FYEKMQ (reference sequence). Here the CDR3 DNA reads TGTGCCAGCAGCTATGACAGGGATTCATACGAGCAGTACTTC. Residues: CASSYDRDSYEQYF.

A single count supports this clone. V usage is TRBV11-2 and J usage is TRBJ2-7; D possibly corresponds to TRBD2 (5 bases). The length of the CDR3 is 14 residues. Germline-derived CDR1 and CDR2 are SGHAT and FQNNGV. The V gene lost 4 bases and the J gene lost 3 bases, with 13 bases spanning the gap. The CDR3 sequence: CASSSRTYHYEQYF. In DNA, the CDR3 is TGTGCCAGCAGCTCCAGGACTTACCACTACGAGCAGTACTTC.